This TCR beta chain was captured in a study of Graves' ophthalmopathy and Graves' hyperthyroidism. Study in general: Before any treatment was given, at initial diagnosis, peripheral blood was collected. Points from the study as a whole: Most expanded thyroid clonotypes above 0.001 frequency also appeared in blood.

The authors amplified TCR beta CDR3 regions, and they did so from RNA transcripts for repertoire sequencing. First-round RT-PCR used HTBI primers; second-round multiplex PCR followed. TCRdb re-derived calls from the multiplex PCR reads in MiXCR, one entry per CDR3 protein. The sample records almost 750,000 distinct CDR3 sequences, 35% to 50% being singletons. The J segment lost 1 base and the V segment lost 2 bases, leaving 6 bases of the junction unmatched. The CDR3 runs to 16 residues. If patients had other autoimmune diseases, uncontrolled infections, pregnancy or lactation, they were excluded. In this sample, this clonotype turned up a few times. Its antigen is as yet unknown.

The sample was peripheral blood. J is TRBJ1-1 and V is TRBV12-3 or TRBV12-4; 8 bases are a match to TRBD1. The clonotype originates from an adult man with Graves' ophthalmopathy. The DNA of the CDR3 is TGTGCCAGCAGTTTAAGGCAGGGGGCACCGAACACTGAAGCTTTCTTT. Amino acids: CASSLRQGAPNTEAFF.